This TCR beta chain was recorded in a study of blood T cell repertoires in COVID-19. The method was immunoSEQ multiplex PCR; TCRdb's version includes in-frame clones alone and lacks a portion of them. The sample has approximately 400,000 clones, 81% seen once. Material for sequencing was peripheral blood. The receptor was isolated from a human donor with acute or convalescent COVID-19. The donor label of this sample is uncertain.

This CDR3 is CASRVRQGANEKLFF. The CDR3 DNA reads TGTGCCAGCAGGGTTCGACAGGGGGCTAATGAAAAACTGTTTTTT. This chain links TRBV2 with TRBJ1-4; 9 bases fit TRBD1. This CDR3 contains 15 residues. J gave up 3 bases and V 6 bases, and 5 bases lay outside the gene matches. Germline CDR1 reads SNHLY; CDR2 reads FYNNEI.